The TCR beta chain described here comes from a study of metastatic and nonmetastatic thyroid tumors. Study-level points and caveats: Patients with malignant thyroid tumors reportedly had significantly higher TCR beta diversity than those with benign nodules, in blood and tumor.

This clone has just a few counts. The target antigen is unknown. TCRdb re-called the PCR reads through MiXCR. Among more than 10,000 clones listed, about 25% were seen once. There were no patients who had received any treatment before thyroid surgery. Germline loops: CDR1 DFQATT, CDR2 SNEGSKA (reference sequence). The V end lost 3 bases, the J end lost 0 bases, and 6 bases lay between the germline ends. The CDR3 runs to 12 residues. The specimen sequenced was blood. The chain has TRBV20-1 and TRBJ2-7; D unresolved. The TCR originated in a male donor with papillary thyroid cancer or a benign thyroid nodule (not recorded which). Some clones in this sample may be carry-over from other donors' samples. The DNA for the CDR3 is TGCAGTGCTAGCCCAGCCTCCTACGAGCAGTACTTC. Encoded protein: CSASPASYEQYF.